The TCR delta chain described here comes from a study of Vδ1+ human thymocytes. Points from the study as a whole: Thymic TRG and TRD repertoires appeared highly polyclonal. Unexpected Vdelta2 sequences could cause misinterpretation of bulk repertoire data.

The template was reverse-transcribed extracted RNA. The CDR3 regions were amplified by multiplex PCR from V-gene primers to a constant-region primer. TCRdb redid the clone calls on the multiplex PCR reads with CATT. The table records just under 55,000 delta-chain clones, roughly 15% of them present only once. Unmatched junction bases numbered 30, after V lost 2 bases and J lost 0 bases. The CDR3 sequence is 26 residues long. Germline assignment: CDR1 TSWWSYY and CDR2 QGS. Alphabeta T cells were depleted, then CD3+ Vdelta1+ Vdelta2- thymocytes were FACS-sorted. In its sample, this clone was seen a few times. Its specificity is unknown.

The receptor comes from a boy under two years old who had congenital heart surgery. The source material was Vdelta1+ gamma-delta thymocytes from the thymus. Specified subset: FACS-sorted CD3+ TCRalphabeta- TCRVdelta1+ TCRVdelta2- thymocytes. This chain uses TRDV1 with TRDJ1; 13 bases map to TRDD3. CDR3 sequence: CALGECFPSSYGGTGGYDPYTDKLIF. The CDR3 coding sequence is TGTGCTCTTGGGGAATGCTTCCCTTCCTCATACGGGGGTACTGGGGGATACGACCCTTACACCGATAAACTCATCTTT.